Below, 10 T cell receptor beta chains from the same sample are listed, as sequenced in a study of blood T cell repertoires in COVID-19 (dated by TCRdb to the early 2020s). The library was made by the immunoSEQ multiplex PCR assay. Here the immuneACCESS table is served through TCRdb, limited to in-frame sequences with V and J called. Missing clones are a known gap in these copies; in checked studies unresolved V genes cover under half, and the rest lacks a known reason. The sample yields approximately 130,000 clones; 80% to 90% were counted once. The leading ten clones occupy less than 2.5% of the sample. What was sequenced was PBMCs or T cells enriched from blood (not recorded which). The receptors come from a woman aged 45-65 years who had recovered from COVID-19.

The chain couples TRBV12-3 or TRBV12-4 to TRBJ1-5, with D hard to call. V gave up 3 bases and J gave up 0 bases, with 3 bases separating them. The CDR3 consists of 13 residues. This CDR3 is CASSFSSNQPQHF. The CDR3 DNA reads TGTGCCAGCAGTTTTAGTAGCAATCAGCCCCAGCATTTT.

CDR3 DNA sequence: TGTGCCAGCAGGGGGACAGGATATGGCAATCAGCCCCAGCATTTT. It encodes CASRGTGYGNQPQHF. The chain is built from TRBV2 and TRBJ1-5; TRBD1 matches at 8 bases. Germline V CDR1 and CDR2: SNHLY, FYNNEI. Trimming cost V 6 bases and J 2 bases; bases outside gene matches: 6. The CDR3 contains 15 residues.

Written as DNA, the CDR3 is TGTGCCAGCAGCAAGGACAGAGCGAACACCGGGGAGCTGTTTTTT. Its translation: CASSKDRANTGELFF. The V call is TRBV21-1, the J call TRBJ2-2; the table names TRBD1, a call not compared with the DNA. TRBV21-1 is a pseudogene locus. The CDR3 sequence is 15 residues long.

J is TRBJ2-5 and V is TRBV7-9; weak D call: TRBD1 (6 bases). Trimming left V 5 bases short and J 2 bases short, with 12 bases between. Germline CDR1 SEHNR, CDR2 FQNEAQ (reference sequence). The CDR3 has 14 residues. The CDR3 sequence: CASSPGVGQETQYF. The CDR3 DNA sequence: TGTGCCAGCAGCCCAGGGGTGGGGCAAGAGACCCAGTACTTC.

The chain couples TRBV4-1 to TRBJ2-2; 8 bases are a match to TRBD1. The CDR3 length is 16 residues. The germline gives CDR1 MGHRA, CDR2 YSYEKL. V shed 4 bases and J 2 bases; nucleotides not matched to a gene: 6. The CDR3 reads CASSLRTGRNTGELFF. The CDR3 DNA is TGCGCCAGCAGCCTCAGGACAGGGAGAAACACCGGGGAGCTGTTTTTT.

The gene calls are TRBV7-2 and TRBJ2-6; 8 bases map to TRBD1. CDR1 SGHTA and CDR2 FQGNSA come from the germline V gene. CDR3 length: 16 amino acids. The V gene end was trimmed by 4 bases and the J gene end by 2 bases; junction bases not matched to a gene: 4. In nucleotides, the CDR3 is TGTGCCAGCAGCTCAGGGGGACAGGCTGGGGCCAACGTCCTGACTTTC. Translated: CASSSGGQAGANVLTF.

The V gene is TRBV11-3, the J gene TRBJ2-1; no clear D gene. The CDR3 has 13 amino acids. V was clipped by 6 bases and J by 2 bases, with 8 bases between them. Per the germline V gene, CDR1 is SGHNT and CDR2 is YENEEA. This chain's CDR3 is CASSSDPYNEQFF. In DNA form, the CDR3 reads TGTGCCAGCAGTTCAGATCCCTACAATGAGCAGTTCTTC.

The table lists this clone with a count of one. The chain employs TRBV10-3 and TRBJ1-4; 7 bases are a match to TRBD1. The CDR3 length is 14 residues. Germline V gene data show CDR1 as ENHRY and CDR2 as SYGVKD. V lost 3 bases and J lost 8; bases outside the gene matches: 6. The CDR3 loop is CAISDGRGSEKLFF. The CDR3 region has the DNA TGTGCCATCAGTGACGGCAGGGGGTCCGAAAAACTGTTTTTT.

With respect to this clone: The sample contains more than one DNA sequence encoding this CDR3. The gene calls are TRBV6-5 and TRBJ2-2, with 8 bases lining up with TRBD1. The trim removed 6 bases at V and 4 bases at J, leaving 1 base unmatched. CDR1 MNHEY and CDR2 SVGAGI come from the germline V gene. The CDR3 length is 13 residues. DNA for the CDR3: TGTGCCAGCAGAACAGGGGGCACCGGGGAGCTGTTTTTT. Its translation is CASRTGGTGELFF.

Only one count was recorded for this clone. The CDR3 DNA sequence: TGTGCCAGCTCACCTCCGGGACAGGGAGCCTACGAGCAGTACTTC. The encoded protein is CASSPPGQGAYEQYF. The rearrangement uses TRBV18 and TRBJ2-7; 9 bases line up with TRBD1. V dropped 3 bases and J dropped 2; count of bases not matched to a gene: 5. The CDR3 extends over 15 amino acids. Per germline, CDR1 KGHSH and CDR2 LQKENI.